The clone carrying this T cell receptor (beta chain) has a count of ten or more. Its antigen is undetermined. The sample is drawn from a study of CD8 T cells in ankylosing spondylitis. CDR3 length equals 14 residues. The V gene lost 4 bases and the J gene lost 2 bases, with 14 bases spanning the gap. Germline-derived CDR1 and CDR2 are GTSNPN and SVGIG (reference sequence). Study conclusions and caveats: One TCR beta motif, made up of seven to nine highly homologous variants, appeared characteristic of ankylosing spondylitis blood. The disease-linked clones had a CD8+ phenotype and low blood frequencies. Earlier authors reported some of these motif variants in reactive arthritis synovial fluid and blood. Clones linked to disease were reported to show significant enrichment in matched ankylosing spondylitis synovial fluid.

As the method for making TCR beta libraries, quantitative 5'-RACE with molecular barcodes was used. Using its own MiXCR run on the 5' RACE reads, TCRdb lists one record per CDR3 protein. The sample records fewer than 550,000 distinct CDR3 sequences, approximately 5.3% being singletons. Sequencing input: blood, either unsorted or a sorted T cell fraction (not recorded which). This TCR came from a male donor with ankylosing spondylitis. This rearrangement joins TRBV30 to TRBJ2-5; D gene ambiguous. The CDR3: CAWTDPGRQETQYF. The CDR3 DNA sequence: TGTGCCTGGACTGACCCGGGCAGGCAAGAGACCCAGTACTTC.